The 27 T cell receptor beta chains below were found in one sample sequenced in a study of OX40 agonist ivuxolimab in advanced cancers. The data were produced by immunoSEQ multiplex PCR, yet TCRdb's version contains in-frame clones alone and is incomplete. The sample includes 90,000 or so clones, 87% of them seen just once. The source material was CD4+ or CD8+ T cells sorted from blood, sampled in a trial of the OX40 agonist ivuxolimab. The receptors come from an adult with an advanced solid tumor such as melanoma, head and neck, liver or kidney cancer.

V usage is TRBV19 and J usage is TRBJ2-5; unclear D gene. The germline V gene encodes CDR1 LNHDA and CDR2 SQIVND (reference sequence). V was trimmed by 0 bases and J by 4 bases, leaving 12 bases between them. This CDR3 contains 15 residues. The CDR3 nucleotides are TGTGCCAGTAGTATAGATTCGACGGACCGAGAGACCCAGTACTTC. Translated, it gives CASSIDSTDRETQYF.

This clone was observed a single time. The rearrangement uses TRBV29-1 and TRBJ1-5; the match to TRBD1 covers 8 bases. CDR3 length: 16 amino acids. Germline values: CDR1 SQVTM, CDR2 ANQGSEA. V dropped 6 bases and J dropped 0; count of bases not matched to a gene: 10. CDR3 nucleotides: TGCAGCGTCCAAACCGGGACAGGAACTAGCAATCAGCCCCAGCATTTT. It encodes CSVQTGTGTSNQPQHF.

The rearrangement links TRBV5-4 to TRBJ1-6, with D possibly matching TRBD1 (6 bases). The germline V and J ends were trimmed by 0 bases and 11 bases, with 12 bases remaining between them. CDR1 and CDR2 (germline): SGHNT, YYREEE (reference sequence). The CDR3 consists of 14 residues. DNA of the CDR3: TGTGCCAGCAGCTTGGTGGGGGAGGGGGCACCCCTCCACTTT. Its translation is CASSLVGEGAPLHF.

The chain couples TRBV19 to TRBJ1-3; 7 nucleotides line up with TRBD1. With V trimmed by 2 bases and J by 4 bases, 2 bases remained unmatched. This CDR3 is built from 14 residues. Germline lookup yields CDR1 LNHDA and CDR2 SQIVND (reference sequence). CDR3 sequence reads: CASSIRGPGNTIYF. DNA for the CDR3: TGTGCCAGTAGTATAAGGGGGCCGGGAAACACCATATATTTT.

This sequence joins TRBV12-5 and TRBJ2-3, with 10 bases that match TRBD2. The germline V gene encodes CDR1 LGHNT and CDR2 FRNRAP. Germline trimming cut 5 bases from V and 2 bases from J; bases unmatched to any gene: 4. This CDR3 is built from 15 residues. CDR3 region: CASGTGTSVTDTQYF. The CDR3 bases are TGTGCTAGTGGTACCGGGACTAGCGTCACAGATACGCAGTATTTT.

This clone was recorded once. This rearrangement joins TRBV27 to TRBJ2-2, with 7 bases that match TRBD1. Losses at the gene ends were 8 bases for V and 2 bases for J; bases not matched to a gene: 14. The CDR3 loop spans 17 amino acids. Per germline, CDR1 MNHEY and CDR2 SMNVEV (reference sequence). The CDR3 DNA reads TGTGCCAGCTATCTGGAAGGGGGCGCACTCAACACCGGGGAGCTGTTTTTT. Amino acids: CASYLEGGALNTGELFF.

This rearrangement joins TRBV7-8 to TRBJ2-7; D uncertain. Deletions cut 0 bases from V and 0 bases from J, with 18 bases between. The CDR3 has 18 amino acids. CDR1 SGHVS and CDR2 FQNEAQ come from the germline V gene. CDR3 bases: TGTGCCAGCAGCTTAGCGGAGCTCCCCTCGTGGGGCTCCTACGAGCAGTACTTC. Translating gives CASSLAELPSWGSYEQYF.

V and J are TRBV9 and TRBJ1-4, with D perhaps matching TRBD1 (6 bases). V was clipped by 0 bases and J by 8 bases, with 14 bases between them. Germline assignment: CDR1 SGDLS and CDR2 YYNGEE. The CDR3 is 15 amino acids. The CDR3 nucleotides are TGTGCCAGCAGCGTAGAGGGGGGAAGGAAAGAAAAACTGTTTTTT. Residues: CASSVEGGRKEKLFF. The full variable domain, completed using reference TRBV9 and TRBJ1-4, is DSGVTQTPKHLITATGQRVTLRCSPRSGDLSVYWYQQSLDQGLQFLIQYYNGEERAKGNILERFSAQQFPDLHSELNLSSLELGDSALYFCASSVEGGRKEKLFFGSGTQLSVL.

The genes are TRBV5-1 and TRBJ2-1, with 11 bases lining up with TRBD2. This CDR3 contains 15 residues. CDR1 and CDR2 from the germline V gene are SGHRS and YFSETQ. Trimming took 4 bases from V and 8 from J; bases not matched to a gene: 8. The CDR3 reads CASSRRLAGSDEQFF. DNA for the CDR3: TGCGCCAGCAGCCGACGACTAGCGGGAAGCGATGAGCAGTTCTTC.

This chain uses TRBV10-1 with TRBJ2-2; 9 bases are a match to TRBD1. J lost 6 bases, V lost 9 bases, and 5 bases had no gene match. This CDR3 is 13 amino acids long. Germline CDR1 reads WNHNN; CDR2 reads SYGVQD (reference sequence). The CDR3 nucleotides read TGCGCCAGTGGGGACAGGGATTCCGGGGAGCTGTTTTTT. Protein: CASGDRDSGELFF.

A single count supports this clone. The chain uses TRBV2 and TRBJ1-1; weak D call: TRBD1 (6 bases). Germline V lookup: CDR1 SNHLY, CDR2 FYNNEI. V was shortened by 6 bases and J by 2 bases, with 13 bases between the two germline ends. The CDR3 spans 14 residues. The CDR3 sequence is CASRADRRNTEAFF. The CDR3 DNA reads TGTGCCAGCAGAGCTGACAGGCGAAACACTGAAGCTTTCTTT.

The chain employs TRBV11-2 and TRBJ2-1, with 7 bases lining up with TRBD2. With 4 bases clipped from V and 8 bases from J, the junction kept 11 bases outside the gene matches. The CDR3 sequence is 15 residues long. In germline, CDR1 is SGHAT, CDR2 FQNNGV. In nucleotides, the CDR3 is TGTGCCAGCAGCTCCCTAGCGGAGCCACCCTATGAGCAGTTCTTC. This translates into CASSSLAEPPYEQFF.

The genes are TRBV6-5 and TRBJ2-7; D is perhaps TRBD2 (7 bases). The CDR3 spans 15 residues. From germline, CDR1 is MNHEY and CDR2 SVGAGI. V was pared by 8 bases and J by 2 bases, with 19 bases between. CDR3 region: CASVMRGGSTYEQYF. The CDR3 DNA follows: TGTGCCAGCGTAATGAGGGGGGGTTCGACCTACGAGCAGTACTTC.

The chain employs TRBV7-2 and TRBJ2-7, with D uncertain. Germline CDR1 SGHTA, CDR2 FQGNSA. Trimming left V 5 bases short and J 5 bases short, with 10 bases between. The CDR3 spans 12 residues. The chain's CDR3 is CASSPFGHEQYF. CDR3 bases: TGTGCCAGCAGCCCATTCGGCCACGAGCAGTACTTC.

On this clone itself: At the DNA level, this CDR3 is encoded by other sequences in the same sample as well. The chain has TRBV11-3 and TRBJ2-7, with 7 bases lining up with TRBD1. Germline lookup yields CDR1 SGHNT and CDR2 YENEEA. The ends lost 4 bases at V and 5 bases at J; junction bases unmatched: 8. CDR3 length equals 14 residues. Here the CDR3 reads CASSSRQGAHEQYF. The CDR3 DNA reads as TGTGCCAGCAGCTCCAGACAGGGAGCCCACGAGCAGTACTTC.

DNA for the CDR3: TGTGCCAGCAGCCAAGATCCGGGTGCTAGCGGGAGGAGAGAGACCCAGTACTTC. It encodes CASSQDPGASGRRETQYF. The V gene is TRBV14, the J gene TRBJ2-5, with 11 nucleotides matching TRBD2. Germline CDR1 reads SGHDN; CDR2 reads FVKESK. V lost 0 bases to trimming and J lost 4 bases; unmatched junction nucleotides: 10. There are 18 residues in the CDR3.

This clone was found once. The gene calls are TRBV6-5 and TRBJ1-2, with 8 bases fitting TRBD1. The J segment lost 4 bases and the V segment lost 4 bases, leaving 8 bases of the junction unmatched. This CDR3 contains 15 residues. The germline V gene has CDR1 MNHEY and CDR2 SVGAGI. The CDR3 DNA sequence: TGTGCCAGCAGTTTTCTCACAGGGGGGGCCTATGGCTACACCTTC. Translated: CASSFLTGGAYGYTF.

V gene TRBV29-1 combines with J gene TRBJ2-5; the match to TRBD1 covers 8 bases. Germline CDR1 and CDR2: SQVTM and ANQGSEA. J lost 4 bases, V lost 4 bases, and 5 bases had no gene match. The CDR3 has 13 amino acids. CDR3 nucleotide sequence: TGCAGCGTTGTTGCAGGGGGCGGAGAGACCCAGTACTTC. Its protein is CSVVAGGGETQYF.

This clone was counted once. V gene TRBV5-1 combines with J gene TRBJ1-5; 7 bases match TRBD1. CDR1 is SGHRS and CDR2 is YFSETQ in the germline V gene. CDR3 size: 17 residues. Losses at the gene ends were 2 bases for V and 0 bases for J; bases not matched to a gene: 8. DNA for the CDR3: TGCGCCAGCAGCTTAGGTACAGGGGTAAATAGCAATCAGCCCCAGCATTTT. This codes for CASSLGTGVNSNQPQHF.

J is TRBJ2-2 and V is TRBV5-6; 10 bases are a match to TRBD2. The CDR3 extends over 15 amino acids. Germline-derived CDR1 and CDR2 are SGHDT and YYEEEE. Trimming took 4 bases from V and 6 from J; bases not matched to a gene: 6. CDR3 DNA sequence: TGTGCCAGCAGCGTCCGAGCGGGAGGGGCCGGGGAGCTGTTTTTT. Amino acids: CASSVRAGGAGELFF.

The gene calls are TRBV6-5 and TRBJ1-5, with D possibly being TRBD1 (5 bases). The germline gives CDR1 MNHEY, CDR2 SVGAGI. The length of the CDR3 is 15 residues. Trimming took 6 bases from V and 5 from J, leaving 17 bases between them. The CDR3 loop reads CASSPSPGLHQPQHF. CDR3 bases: TGTGCCAGCAGCCCATCGCCAGGGCTCCATCAGCCCCAGCATTTT.

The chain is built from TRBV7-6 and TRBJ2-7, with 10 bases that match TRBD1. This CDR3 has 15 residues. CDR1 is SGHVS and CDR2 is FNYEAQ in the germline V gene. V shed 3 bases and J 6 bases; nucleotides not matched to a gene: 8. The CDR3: CASSLRPGQGFEQYF. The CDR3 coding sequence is TGTGCCAGCAGCTTGAGACCGGGACAGGGGTTCGAGCAGTACTTC.

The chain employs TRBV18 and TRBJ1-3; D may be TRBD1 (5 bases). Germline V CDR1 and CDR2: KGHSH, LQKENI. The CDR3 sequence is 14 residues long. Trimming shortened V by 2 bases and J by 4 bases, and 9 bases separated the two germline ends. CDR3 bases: TGTGCCAGCTCACCAGGGGGAATCGGAAACACCATATATTTT. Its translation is CASSPGGIGNTIYF.

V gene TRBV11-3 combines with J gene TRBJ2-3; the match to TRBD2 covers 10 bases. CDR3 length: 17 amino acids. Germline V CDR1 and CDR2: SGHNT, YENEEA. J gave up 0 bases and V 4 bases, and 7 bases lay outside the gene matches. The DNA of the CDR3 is TGTGCCAGCAGCTCGGATACTAGCGGGGTGAGCACAGATACGCAGTATTTT. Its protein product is CASSSDTSGVSTDTQYF.

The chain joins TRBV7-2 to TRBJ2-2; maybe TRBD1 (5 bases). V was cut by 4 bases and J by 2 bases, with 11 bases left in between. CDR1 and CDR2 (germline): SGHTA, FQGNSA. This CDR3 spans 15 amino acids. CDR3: CASSSRVRNTGELFF. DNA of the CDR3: TGTGCCAGCAGCTCCAGGGTCAGAAACACCGGGGAGCTGTTTTTT.

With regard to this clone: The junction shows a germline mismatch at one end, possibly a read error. For the CDR3, the DNA is TGTGCCAGTAGTTCCCCGGGGGCGCGCAATCAGCCCCAGCTTTTT. This encodes CASSSPGARNQPQLF. V gene TRBV19 combines with J gene TRBJ1-5; TRBD1 is a possible D gene (6 bases). CDR3 length: 15 amino acids. Germline V lookup: CDR1 LNHDA, CDR2 SQIVND (reference sequence).

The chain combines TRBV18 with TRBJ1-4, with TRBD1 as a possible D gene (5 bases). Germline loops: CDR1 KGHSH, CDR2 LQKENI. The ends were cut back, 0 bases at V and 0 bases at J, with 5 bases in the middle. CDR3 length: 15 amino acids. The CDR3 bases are TGTGCCAGCTCACCACCGGGGGCAACTAATGAAAAACTGTTTTTT. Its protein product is CASSPPGATNEKLFF.